The 11 T cell receptor beta chains below were found in one sample sequenced in a study of post-analysis software for immune sequencing data. TCR beta cDNA libraries had unique molecular identifiers. TCRdb recomputed calls from the PCR reads with MiXCR, one row per CDR3 protein. The sample consists of about 430,000 distinct CDR3 sequences, roughly 38% of them appearing once. No cognate antigen is known for these TCRs. Study conclusions and caveats: Elevated frequency relative to controls characterized roughly 5 TRBV segments in patients, TRBV5-6, TRBV5-1 and TRBV20-1 among them.

The sample was blood. The receptors were gathered from a girl aged 2-10 years with multiple sclerosis.

This clonotype has only a few counts. The chain employs TRBV5-1 and TRBJ1-5; 7 bases are a match to TRBD1. The CDR3 runs to 14 residues. The V segment lost 0 bases and the J segment 4 bases; nucleotides outside the gene matches: 1. Germline V gene sequence: CDR1 SGHRS, CDR2 YFSETQ. CDR3 coding DNA: TGCGCCAGCAGCTTGGAGGGACAGAATCAGCCCCAGCATTTT. Translation: CASSLEGQNQPQHF.

This rearrangement joins TRBV7-9 to TRBJ2-5, with D tentatively TRBD1 (6 bases). The CDR3 contains 15 residues. V was clipped by 3 bases and J by 0 bases, with 11 bases between them. Germline V gives CDR1 SEHNR, CDR2 FQNEAQ (reference sequence). The CDR3 loop is CASSFRGTDQETQYF. The CDR3 DNA is TGTGCCAGCAGCTTTAGGGGGACCGACCAAGAGACCCAGTACTTC. The full variable domain, in which reference TRBV7-9 and TRBJ2-5 provide the parts outside the CDR3, is DTGVSQNPRHKITKRGQNVTFRCDPISEHNRLYWYRQTLGQGPEFLTYFQNEAQLEKSRLLSDRFSAERPKGSFSTLEIQRTEQGDSAMYLCASSFRGTDQETQYFGPGTRLLVL.

This clonotype was seen more than once but under ten times. This chain joins TRBV28 and TRBJ2-3, with a weak D call TRBD2 (6 bases). The germline CDR1 and CDR2 sequences are MDHEN and SYDVKM. V dropped 6 bases and J dropped 1 base, with 14 bases sitting between them. The CDR3 loop spans 15 amino acids. The DNA for the CDR3 is TGTGCCAGCAGCCAGGGCGGGATTGGCACAGATACGCAGTATTTT. Protein sequence: CASSQGGIGTDTQYF.

This clonotype was counted between two and nine times. The chain has TRBV7-3 and TRBJ2-5, with 7 bases aligning to TRBD2. This CDR3 is 17 amino acids long. Germline loops: CDR1 SGHTA, CDR2 FQGTGA. With V trimmed by 5 bases and J by 0 bases, 12 bases remained unmatched. CDR3 nucleotides: TGTGCCAGCAGCCCAAAGGGGACTACCTGGTACCAAGAGACCCAGTACTTC. Its translation is CASSPKGTTWYQETQYF.

This clonotype came up a few times. V usage is TRBV12-3 or TRBV12-4 and J usage is TRBJ2-3, with 7 nucleotides matching TRBD2. The CDR3 spans 13 residues. After removal of 4 bases from V and 4 bases from J, the junction contained 2 bases not matched to a gene. The CDR3 loop is CASSSRGSDTQYF. CDR3 nucleotide sequence: TGTGCCAGCAGTTCGCGGGGGTCAGATACGCAGTATTTT.

This chain links TRBV7-6 with TRBJ2-1, with D possibly being TRBD2 (5 bases). The CDR3 consists of 14 residues. Per germline, CDR1 SGHVS and CDR2 FNYEAQ. Trimming removed 1 base at V and 7 bases at J, with 11 bases between. CDR3 sequence: CASSLGVSGNEQFF. Here the CDR3 DNA reads TGTGCCAGCAGCTTAGGGGTTTCGGGGAATGAGCAGTTCTTC.

Details on this clonotype: No conserved phenylalanine or tryptophan ends this CDR3, so it is likely a read error. The CDR3 region is CASNGISWYQETQYS. The CDR3 nucleotides are TGTGCCAGCAACGGCATCTCATGGTACCAAGAGACCCAGTACTCC. The chain joins TRBV6-1 to TRBJ2-5; no reliable D call. Trimming shortened V by 7 bases and J by 0 bases, and 15 bases separated the two germline ends. CDR1 and CDR2 (germline): MNHNS, SASEGT. The CDR3 is 15 residues long.

This chain connects TRBV12-3 or TRBV12-4 to TRBJ2-7, with 15 bases lining up with TRBD2. V lost 7 bases, J lost 0 bases, and 13 bases stayed unmatched. The CDR3 spans 19 residues. CDR3 in amino acids: CASKGGLAGGLRSSYEQYF. CDR3 bases: TGTGCCAGCAAGGGGGGACTAGCGGGGGGCCTTAGGAGCTCCTACGAGCAGTACTTC.

V is TRBV5-6 and J is TRBJ1-1; no reliable D call. Germline CDR1 reads SGHDT; CDR2 reads YYEEEE. Trimming removed 2 bases from V and 4 bases from J, with 12 bases in between. The CDR3 has 14 residues. The CDR3 sequence is CASSFFHRGTEAFF. The DNA for the CDR3 is TGTGCCAGCAGCTTCTTCCATCGGGGCACTGAAGCTTTCTTT.

The CDR3, as DNA: TGTGCCAGCAGTGAAAGGGGGGAGGGCCCAATTGAGCAGTTCTTC. Amino acids: CASSERGEGPIEQFF. The V gene is TRBV6-1, the J gene TRBJ2-1; a possible D gene is TRBD2 (7 bases). This CDR3 has 15 residues. V was trimmed by 2 bases and J by 9 bases, leaving 17 bases between them. The V gene's germline CDR1 is MNHNS and CDR2 SASEGT.

This chain links TRBV12-3 or TRBV12-4 with TRBJ2-1, with D unclear. The CDR3 contains 13 residues. Trimming took 6 bases from V and 6 from J, leaving 12 bases between them. This CDR3 reads CASRPPNLNEQFF. CDR3 nucleotides: TGTGCCAGCAGGCCCCCCAACCTCAATGAGCAGTTCTTC.